The T cell receptor beta chain described here comes from a study of shared clonotypes between healthy human individuals. Study-level findings and limits: Expectations were that clonotype sharing among donors would be affected by sequencing depth. Unshared clonotypes carried lower generation probabilities than those common to all four donors.

Study donors comprised healthy, HIV-negative adults devoid of recent acute infection or vaccination. Sorted-subset replicate PCRs used about 180 ng DNA, about 30,000 T cell genomes. The table came from immunoSEQ multiplex PCR; TCRdb's copy has only in-frame clones and leaves some out. The table has some 550,000 clones, more than 95% seen once. Germline V gives CDR1 MDHEN, CDR2 SYDVKM. The V gene end was trimmed by 5 bases and the J gene end by 2 bases; junction bases not matched to a gene: 15. The CDR3 loop spans 17 amino acids. Remarks on this clone: Its antigen is unidentified.

Sequencing was performed on naive CD4+ T cells sorted from blood. Noted subset: CD45RA+ positively selected. The source is a woman between 25 and 40 years old in good health. This chain uses TRBV28 with TRBJ2-7; 7 bases align to TRBD2. CDR3 bases: TGTGCCAGCAGTACCCCGGGGAGGGGAACCATGACCTACGAGCAGTACTTC. It translates to CASSTPGRGTMTYEQYF.